The clone carrying this T cell receptor (beta chain) appeared a single time. This entry comes from a study of T cell clones after liver transplantation. CDR1 is MNHEY and CDR2 is SMNVEV in the germline V gene (reference sequence). V was cut by 4 bases and J by 6 bases, with 10 bases left in between. CDR3 length equals 12 residues. Profiled with immunoSEQ multiplex PCR; TCRdb holds only in-frame clones, not every one. The table records approximately 51,000 clones, roughly nine tenths of them present only once. The rearrangement uses TRBV27 and TRBJ2-7, with D possibly being TRBD2 (7 bases). This specimen consisted of CD8+ T cells from blood, obtained 12 months after liver transplant. This clonotype was obtained from a human patient who received a liver transplant. The graft donor may account for some of the T cells. The CDR3: CASSWGGSEQYF. In DNA, the CDR3 is TGTGCCAGCAGTTGGGGGGGCAGCGAGCAGTACTTC.